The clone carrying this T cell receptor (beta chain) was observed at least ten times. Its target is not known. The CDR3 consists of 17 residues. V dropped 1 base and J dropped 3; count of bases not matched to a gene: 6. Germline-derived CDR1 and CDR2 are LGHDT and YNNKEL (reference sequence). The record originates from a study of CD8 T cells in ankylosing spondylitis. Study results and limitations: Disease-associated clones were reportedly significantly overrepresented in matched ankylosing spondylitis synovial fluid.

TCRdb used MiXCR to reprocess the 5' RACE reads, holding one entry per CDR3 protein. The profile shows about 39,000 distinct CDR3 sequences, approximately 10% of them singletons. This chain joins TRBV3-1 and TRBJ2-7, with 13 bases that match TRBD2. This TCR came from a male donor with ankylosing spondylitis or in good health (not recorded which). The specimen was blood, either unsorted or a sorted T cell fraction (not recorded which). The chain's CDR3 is CASSQGATSGRSYEQYF. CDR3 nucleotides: TGTGCCAGCAGCCAAGGTGCGACTAGCGGGAGGAGCTACGAGCAGTACTTC.